This T cell receptor (beta chain) was found in a study of blood T cell repertoires in COVID-19. Methods used by the authors: Quantification of nucleated cells was approximated via reference gene primer amplification. TCRdb's table, derived via immunoSEQ multiplex PCR, lists solely in-frame clones and lacks some. Clonal size and the V and J genes are those of that table, whereas D and trimming came from the DNA. The profile shows tens of thousands of clones, about 79% of them singletons. V lost 3 bases and J lost 5, with 11 bases in between. Germline values: CDR1 SGHNT, CDR2 YYREEE (reference sequence). CDR3 length: 13 residues.

The clonotype comes from an older woman with acute or convalescent COVID-19. Sequencing used peripheral blood. This chain connects TRBV5-4 to TRBJ2-5; tentatively, D is TRBD1 (6 bases). This CDR3 is CASSSGVGETQYF. The DNA of the CDR3 is TGTGCCAGCAGCTCAGGGGTCGGGGAGACCCAGTACTTC.